The 24 T cell receptor beta chains below all came from one sample that was sequenced in a study of cytomegalovirus exposure and HLA in healthy donors. PCR involved 60 Vbeta and 13 Jbeta primers. Profiled with immunoSEQ multiplex PCR; TCRdb holds only in-frame clones, not every one. The table has roughly 150,000 clones, 75% to 90% seen once. The source material was PBMCs. Receptor source: a boy aged 2 to 10 in good health and CMV-seronegative.

The chain couples TRBV7-2 to TRBJ2-5, with no clear D. The length of the CDR3 is 13 residues. Germline V CDR1 and CDR2: SGHTA, FQGNSA. The V and J ends lost 1 base and 5 bases respectively, with 8 bases between them. This CDR3 reads CASSLGVGETQYF. CDR3 sequence (DNA): TGTGCCAGCAGCTTAGGGGTGGGCGAGACCCAGTACTTC.

This rearrangement joins TRBV6-1 to TRBJ1-5, with a weak D call TRBD1 (5 bases). This CDR3 has 15 residues. Trimming removed 2 bases at V and 6 bases at J, with 14 bases between. Per germline, CDR1 MNHNS and CDR2 SASEGT. The CDR3 bases are TGTGCCAGCAGTGAAATATTACGGGGGAGTCAGCCCCAGCATTTT. Protein sequence: CASSEILRGSQPQHF.

The chain is built from TRBV15 and TRBJ1-2; 9 bases are a match to TRBD1. Germline V gene sequence: CDR1 LNHNV, CDR2 YYDKDF (reference sequence). V gave up 3 bases and J gave up 5 bases; unmatched junction bases: 7. The CDR3 consists of 15 residues. The CDR3 loop reads CATSRLRDRVYGYTF. The CDR3 DNA sequence: TGTGCCACCAGCAGGCTCCGGGACAGGGTATATGGCTACACCTTC.

This clone was recorded a few times. The gene calls are TRBV6-5 and TRBJ1-2; possible D gene TRBD1, 6 bases. The V gene lost 0 bases and the J gene lost 7 bases, with 15 bases spanning the gap. The CDR3 covers 15 residues. The germline V gene has CDR1 MNHEY and CDR2 SVGAGI. The CDR3 reads CASSYSFGGAGGYTF. The CDR3, as DNA: TGTGCCAGCAGTTACTCCTTTGGGGGCGCGGGTGGCTACACCTTC.

The J gene is TRBJ2-6, the V gene TRBV7-6; TRBD2 aligns across 7 bases. The CDR3 is made up of 17 amino acids. Germline CDR1 is SGHVS and CDR2 is FNYEAQ. The trim removed 4 bases at V and 4 bases at J, leaving 10 bases unmatched. CDR3 coding DNA: TGTGCCAGCAGCTCACAAGGACTAGTCACCGGGGCCAACGTCCTGACTTTC. Encoded protein: CASSSQGLVTGANVLTF.

This clone was seen only a few times. This chain joins TRBV23-1 and TRBJ1-6; D is possibly TRBD1 (6 bases). TRBV23-1 is noted as an ORF with a role that remains uncertain. This CDR3 spans 15 amino acids. Trimming took off 6 bases at V and 7 bases at J, with 16 bases between the two ends. The CDR3 loop is CASSLTGEFNSPLHF. CDR3 DNA: TGCGCCAGCAGCCTGACAGGTGAATTCAATTCACCCCTCCACTTT.

V is TRBV25-1 and J is TRBJ1-5; 7 bases agree with TRBD1. Losses at the gene ends were 6 bases for V and 4 bases for J; bases not matched to a gene: 9. The CDR3 has 15 residues. The germline V gene encodes CDR1 MGHDK and CDR2 SYGVNS. The CDR3 loop reads CASRSPGQTNQPQHF. In DNA form, the CDR3 reads TGTGCCAGCAGGTCCCCGGGACAGACTAATCAGCCCCAGCATTTT. The full variable domain, with the rest looked up from reference TRBV25-1 and TRBJ1-5, is EADIYQTPRYLVIGTGKKITLECSQTMGHDKMYWYQQDPGMELHLIHYSYGVNSTEKGDLSSESTVSRIRTEHFPLTLESARPSHTSQYLCASRSPGQTNQPQHFGDGTRLSIL.

The rearrangement links TRBV13 to TRBJ1-3; 7 bases map to TRBD1. V was clipped by 4 bases and J by 4 bases; unmatched bases: 10. Germline V gene sequence: CDR1 PRHDT, CDR2 FYEKMQ (reference sequence). CDR3 length equals 16 residues. The DNA for the CDR3 is TGTGCCAGCAGCTCGAAGACAGGGATGATCGGAAACACCATATATTTT. Amino acid sequence: CASSSKTGMIGNTIYF.

V is TRBV30 and J is TRBJ1-1, with D uncertain. CDR1 and CDR2 from the germline V gene are GTSNPN and SVGIG (reference sequence). Trimming took off 7 bases at V and 1 base at J, with 7 bases between the two ends. The CDR3 totals 11 residues. CDR3 nucleotides: TGTGCCTTGTCGGGGAACACTGAAGCTTTCTTT. Translated, it gives CALSGNTEAFF.

V and J are TRBV6-5 and TRBJ1-1, with a tentative D call TRBD1 (5 bases). The CDR3 spans 12 residues. V lost 8 bases, J lost 4 bases, and 11 bases lay in between. The germline gives CDR1 MNHEY, CDR2 SVGAGI. For the CDR3, the DNA is TGTGCCAGCCAGGGTTTCGGCACTGAAGCTTTCTTT. Amino acid sequence: CASQGFGTEAFF.

The chain couples TRBV7-9 to TRBJ1-2, with 9 bases matching TRBD1. Germline CDR1 reads SEHNR; CDR2 reads FQNEAQ (reference sequence). V lost 5 bases, J lost 7 bases, and 5 bases stayed unmatched. CDR3 length equals 13 residues. The CDR3 here is CASSLGQGFGYTF. The CDR3 nucleotides read TGTGCCAGCAGCCTGGGACAGGGCTTTGGCTACACCTTC.

This clone was found once. The V and J genes are TRBV14 and TRBJ2-7; 9 bases map to TRBD1. Trimming cost V 9 bases and J 3 bases; bases outside gene matches: 9. Germline assignment: CDR1 SGHDN and CDR2 FVKESK. The CDR3 spans 14 residues. The CDR3 DNA sequence: TGTGCCAGTAAACCGGGACAGGGTGGCTACGAGCAGTACTTC. It translates to CASKPGQGGYEQYF. The entire variable domain, with the rest obtained from reference TRBV14 and TRBJ2-7, is as follows: EAGVTQFPSHSVIEKGQTVTLRCDPISGHDNLYWYRRVMGKEIKFLLHFVKESKQDESGMPNNRFLAERTGGTYSTLKVQPAELEDSGVYFCASKPGQGGYEQYFGPGTRLTVT.

The chain recombines TRBV28 with TRBJ2-7; TRBD1 is a possible D gene (6 bases). In germline, CDR1 is MDHEN, CDR2 SYDVKM. There are 14 residues in the CDR3. With 4 bases removed from V and 1 base from J, the gap between germline ends came to 11 bases. Here the CDR3 reads CASSYQGKSYEQYV. In DNA, the CDR3 is TGTGCCAGCAGTTATCAGGGGAAATCCTACGAGCAGTACGTC.

In its sample, this clone was seen once. The chain recombines TRBV4-1 with TRBJ1-1, with a tentative D call TRBD1 (5 bases). Germline loops: CDR1 MGHRA, CDR2 YSYEKL. The CDR3 contains 15 residues. V was cut by 1 base and J by 5 bases, with 14 bases left in between. CDR3 nucleotides: TGCGCCAGCAGCCAAGGTAATCGGGGGTGGACTGAAGCTTTCTTT. This sequence encodes CASSQGNRGWTEAFF.

This clone has just one count. V gene TRBV2 combines with J gene TRBJ1-1, with D perhaps TRBD1 (6 bases). Trimming removed 3 bases at V and 0 bases at J, with 8 bases between. CDR1 SNHLY and CDR2 FYNNEI come from the germline V gene. The CDR3 has 14 amino acids. DNA for the CDR3: TGTGCCAGCAGTGAGGACAGCATGAACACTGAAGCTTTCTTT. Translating it yields CASSEDSMNTEAFF.

This chain links TRBV5-1 with TRBJ2-2, with 8 bases that match TRBD1. Germline CDR1 reads SGHRS; CDR2 reads YFSETQ. This CDR3 has 20 residues. Germline trimming cut 4 bases from V and 0 bases from J; bases unmatched to any gene: 17. CDR3 loop: CASSLRDRTGPASNTGELFF. The CDR3 coding sequence is TGCGCCAGCAGCCTCCGGGACAGGACCGGACCAGCATCGAACACCGGGGAGCTGTTTTTT.

The gene calls are TRBV6-5 and TRBJ1-2; D possibly corresponds to TRBD1 (6 bases). V was pared by 0 bases and J by 6 bases, with 11 bases between. The CDR3 is 14 amino acids. From germline, CDR1 is MNHEY and CDR2 SVGAGI. The CDR3 is CASSYSTTGDGYTF. The CDR3 coding sequence is TGTGCCAGCAGTTACTCGACGACAGGTGATGGCTACACCTTC.

V is TRBV19 and J is TRBJ2-7; 9 nucleotides match TRBD1. The CDR3 loop spans 17 amino acids. Germline V gene sequence: CDR1 LNHDA, CDR2 SQIVND (reference sequence). V shed 1 base, J shed 2 bases, and the junction held 9 bases outside the gene matches. The CDR3 bases are TGTGCCAGTAGTATAGTGGGACAGGGAATTTCCGCCTACGAGCAGTACTTC. Its protein product is CASSIVGQGISAYEQYF. The variable domain in full, with the rest retrieved from reference TRBV19 and TRBJ2-7, is DGGITQSPKYLFRKEGQNVTLSCEQNLNHDAMYWYRQDPGQGLRLIYYSQIVNDFQKGDIAEGYSVSREKKESFPLTVTSAQKNPTAFYLCASSIVGQGISAYEQYFGPGTRLTVT.

V gene TRBV4-2 combines with J gene TRBJ2-3, with 7 bases that match TRBD1. V gave up 1 base and J gave up 2 bases; unmatched junction bases: 3. The CDR3 spans 15 residues. CDR1 is LGHNA, CDR2 YNFKEQ, per germline. CDR3 in DNA: TGTGCCAGCAGCCAAGGGACAGGCCCCACAGATACGCAGTATTTT. Translating it yields CASSQGTGPTDTQYF.

The chain recombines TRBV19 with TRBJ1-4; possible D gene TRBD1, 5 bases. CDR3 size: 14 residues. Deletions cut 7 bases from V and 0 bases from J, with 9 bases between. The germline V gene has CDR1 LNHDA and CDR2 SQIVND (reference sequence). CDR3 bases: TGTGCCAGTATGGGGGGAGCAACTAATGAAAAACTGTTTTTT. Encoded protein: CASMGGATNEKLFF.

The chain carries TRBV4-2 and TRBJ2-3, with 10 bases that match TRBD2. The germline gives CDR1 LGHNA, CDR2 YNFKEQ. The CDR3 is 16 amino acids. Trimming at V came to 4 bases and at J to 0 bases, leaving 4 bases not matched to a gene. The CDR3 nucleotides are TGTGCCAGCAGCCCCCGGACTAGCGGAAGCACAGATACGCAGTATTTT. This encodes CASSPRTSGSTDTQYF.

The chain combines TRBV10-2 with TRBJ2-3; 7 nucleotides line up with TRBD2. There are 13 residues in the CDR3. Germline V gene sequence: CDR1 WSHSY, CDR2 SAAADI. The V segment lost 0 bases and the J segment 14 bases; nucleotides outside the gene matches: 8. CDR3 in amino acids: CASSESETSLRYF. DNA of the CDR3: TGCGCCAGCAGTGAGTCGGAGACTAGCCTAAGGTATTTT.

This clone was seen a single time. The chain couples TRBV2 to TRBJ1-5; D remains ambiguous. V lost 6 bases, J lost 3 bases, and 12 bases lay in between. This CDR3 has 14 amino acids. Germline V gene data show CDR1 as SNHLY and CDR2 as FYNNEI. The CDR3 DNA follows: TGTGCCAGCAGGGAGGGCCAGTTCAATCAGCCCCAGCATTTT. It codes for CASREGQFNQPQHF.

The gene calls are TRBV29-1 and TRBJ1-2; 7 bases match TRBD1. CDR3 length equals 15 residues. Germline V gene lookup returns CDR1 SQVTM and CDR2 ANQGSEA. Trimming removed 6 bases from V and 4 bases from J; junction bases left unmatched: 14. CDR3 loop: CSVPSQGVAGYGYTF. CDR3 nucleotides: TGCAGCGTACCATCTCAGGGGGTCGCTGGCTATGGCTACACCTTC.